These T cell receptor beta chains were read from a single sample in a study of shared clonotypes between healthy human individuals. The data were produced by immunoSEQ multiplex PCR, yet TCRdb's version contains in-frame clones alone and is incomplete. The sample lists 2 million to 2.5 million clones, roughly 95% occurring once. Specimen: naive CD4+ T cells sorted from blood. The receptors shown here come from a man younger than 35 in good health. CDR3s include the opening cysteine and the closing phenylalanine or tryptophan. Each record gives: V gene, J gene, clone size, D gene, CDR3 protein, CDR3 DNA. The D gene is left open where the match is weak. Part of the rows lack a size; the others show once, few, many or a class for expanded clones.

>TRBV27|TRBJ1-1|NA|NA
CASSFGGLGTEAFF
TGTGCCAGCAGTTTTGGGGGGCTAGGCACTGAAGCTTTCTTT
>TRBV5-4|TRBJ2-3|once|TRBD2
CASSLEGLAATDTQYF
TGTGCCAGCAGCTTGGAGGGACTAGCGGCCACAGATACGCAGTATTTT
>TRBV7-2|TRBJ2-7|NA|NA
CASSGTGTGKIYEQYF
TGTGCCAGCAGCGGCACCGGGACGGGGAAGATCTACGAGCAGTACTTC
>TRBV27|TRBJ1-5|NA|NA
CASSLSGQGVKPQHF
TGTGCCAGCAGTTTATCGGGGCAGGGTGTTAAGCCCCAGCATTTT
>TRBV6-6|TRBJ2-1|NA|NA
CASSPTSYNEQFF
TGTGCCAGCAGCCCTACTAGTTACAATGAGCAGTTCTTC
>TRBV11-2|TRBJ1-6|once|TRBD1
CASSLRQGVSPLHF
TGTGCCAGCAGCTTACGACAGGGGGTTTCACCCCTCCACTTT
>TRBV30|TRBJ2-2|NA|NA
CAWSVAGMELFF
TGTGCCTGGAGTGTAGCAGGGATGGAGCTGTTTTTT
>TRBV5-1|TRBJ2-3|NA|NA
CASSLASSSTDTQYF
TGCGCCAGCAGCTTGGCTAGCAGTAGCACAGATACGCAGTATTTT
>TRBV18|TRBJ1-5|once|NA
CASSPSYGAQPQHF
TGTGCCAGCTCACCATCGTATGGGGCTCAGCCCCAGCATTTT
>TRBV5-8|TRBJ2-7|NA|TRBD2
CASSPIAGGSYEQYF
TGTGCCAGCAGCCCTATAGCGGGAGGATCCTACGAGCAGTACTTC
>TRBV7-8|TRBJ1-4|NA|NA
CASSLRGAWSGANEKLFF
TGTGCCAGCAGCCTGCGGGGCGCCTGGTCGGGGGCTAATGAAAAACTGTTTTTT
>TRBV7-9|TRBJ1-2|NA|NA
CASSGNEDYGYTF
TGTGCCAGCAGCGGCAATGAAGACTATGGCTACACCTTC
>TRBV29-1|TRBJ1-2|NA|NA
CSVGVLDGYTF
TGCAGCGTTGGGGTTCTTGATGGCTACACCTTC
>TRBV4-1|TRBJ1-6|NA|NA
CASSQDIQGDSPLHF
TGCGCCAGCAGCCAAGATATACAGGGTGACTCACCCCTCCACTTT
>TRBV6-5|TRBJ2-5|NA|NA
CASSSLETQYF
TGTGCCAGCAGTTCACTAGAGACCCAGTACTTC
>TRBV7-8|TRBJ2-7|NA|TRBD1
CASSLGVGQGASEQYF
TGTGCCAGCAGCTTAGGGGTCGGGCAGGGGGCGAGCGAGCAGTACTTC
>TRBV6-5|TRBJ1-3|NA|NA
CASSPDPVGGNTIYF
TGTGCCAGCAGCCCAGACCCCGTCGGAGGAAACACCATATATTTT
>TRBV5-1|TRBJ2-5|NA|NA
CASSLQGRRETQYF
TGCGCCAGCAGCCTCCAGGGACGACGAGAGACCCAGTACTTC
>TRBV11-2|TRBJ2-7|NA|NA
CASSFTRSYEQYF
TGTGCCAGCAGCTTTACCAGGAGCTACGAGCAGTACTTC
>TRBV9|TRBJ2-2|NA|NA
CASSVDLGNTGELFF
TGTGCCAGCAGCGTAGATTTGGGCAACACCGGGGAGCTGTTTTTT
>TRBV12-5|TRBJ2-7|NA|NA
CASGLAHRDEQYF
TGTGCTAGTGGTTTGGCCCACAGGGACGAGCAGTACTTC
>TRBV7-2|TRBJ2-7|NA|NA
CASCNLIPYEQYF
TGTGCCAGCTGTAACCTCATACCCTACGAGCAGTACTTC
>TRBV12-5|TRBJ1-1|NA|TRBD1
CASGLILQGVNTEAFF
TGTGCTAGTGGTTTGATCTTACAGGGGGTGAACACTGAAGCTTTCTTT
>TRBV5-1|TRBJ2-3|NA|TRBD2
CASSSSGAGTDTQYF
TGCGCCAGCAGCTCTAGCGGGGCCGGCACAGATACGCAGTATTTT
>TRBV5-1|TRBJ2-1|NA|TRBD1
CASSRTDRGNEQFF
TGCGCCAGCAGCCGGACCGACAGGGGCAATGAGCAGTTCTTC
>TRBV5-5|TRBJ1-1|NA|NA
CASSLAVTTGTEAFF
TGTGCCAGCAGCTTGGCCGTGACGACGGGCACTGAAGCTTTCTTT
>TRBV6-5|TRBJ1-2|once|NA
CASRSLGRDYGYTF
TGTGCCAGCAGGTCCCTCGGTAGAGACTATGGCTACACCTTC
>TRBV5-1|TRBJ2-3|NA|TRBD1
CASSYHDRTGGTDTQYF
TGCGCCAGCAGCTACCACGATAGGACAGGGGGGACAGATACGCAGTATTTT